The 20 T cell receptor beta chains listed next were all sequenced from one sample in a study of T-cell memory formation after mild COVID-19. TCRdb re-called the 5' RACE reads with MiXCR, one entry per CDR3 protein. The sample holds just under 350,000 distinct CDR3 sequences, roughly 13% seen once. The sequencing input was PBMCs or a T cell subset sorted from them (not recorded which). The receptors come from a man between 18 and 29 years old who had mild COVID-19 (a few samples of this study predate the infection). Cell type and time point are not known.

The V gene is TRBV7-9, the J gene TRBJ2-4; possible D gene TRBD2, 6 bases. Germline CDR1 is SEHNR and CDR2 is FQNEAQ (reference sequence). The CDR3 extends over 13 amino acids. Trimming took 4 bases from V and 6 from J, leaving 10 bases between them. This CDR3 reads CASSSRGTNIQYF. CDR3 nucleotide sequence: TGTGCCAGCAGCTCCCGGGGGACAAACATTCAGTACTTC. The full variable domain, rest sourced from reference TRBV7-9 and TRBJ2-4, is DTGVSQNPRHKITKRGQNVTFRCDPISEHNRLYWYRQTLGQGPEFLTYFQNEAQLEKSRLLSDRFSAERPKGSFSTLEIQRTEQGDSAMYLCASSSRGTNIQYFGAGTRLSVL.

CDR3 DNA: TGCGCCAGCAGCTCAAGACTAGCCGGCTTTAATGAGCAGTTCTTC. Translated, it gives CASSSRLAGFNEQFF. The chain employs TRBV5-1 and TRBJ2-1; 7 bases fit TRBD2. The CDR3 runs to 15 residues. Germline values: CDR1 SGHRS, CDR2 YFSETQ. V dropped 3 bases and J dropped 7; count of bases not matched to a gene: 10.

The chain uses TRBV7-9 and TRBJ1-2; no clear D. The V gene's germline CDR1 is SEHNR and CDR2 FQNEAQ (reference sequence). V gave up 5 bases and J gave up 5 bases, with 18 bases separating them. The CDR3 extends over 15 amino acids. This CDR3 is CASSPPGSLGYGYTF. The CDR3, as DNA: TGTGCCAGCAGCCCCCCGGGCTCCCTGGGGTATGGCTACACCTTC.

The table lists this clonotype with many counts. The chain combines TRBV18 with TRBJ2-1; D is ambiguous. Deletions cut 0 bases from V and 3 bases from J, with 9 bases between. The germline V gene encodes CDR1 KGHSH and CDR2 LQKENI. The CDR3 has 15 amino acids. This CDR3 reads CASSPPDKDYNEQFF. The DNA of the CDR3 is TGTGCCAGCTCACCACCAGACAAGGACTACAATGAGCAGTTCTTC.

This clonotype was counted between two and nine times. This chain joins TRBV29-1 and TRBJ2-3; D perhaps matches TRBD2 (6 bases). The V and J ends lost 6 bases and 2 bases respectively, with 12 bases between them. This CDR3 comprises 13 residues. Germline V gene lookup returns CDR1 SQVTM and CDR2 ANQGSEA. This CDR3 is CSVAGPLTDTQYF. The CDR3 coding sequence is TGCAGCGTAGCGGGTCCCCTCACAGATACGCAGTATTTT.

In regard to this clonotype: Being one base from a much bigger clone, this may be a read error. V gene TRBV7-3 combines with J gene TRBJ1-2, with 8 nucleotides matching TRBD1. The germline V gene encodes CDR1 SGHTA and CDR2 FQGTGA. J gave up 3 bases and V 4 bases, and 1 base lay outside the gene matches. This CDR3 is 13 amino acids long. CDR3 residues: CASSSGGYYGYTF. For the CDR3, the DNA is TGTGCCAGCAGCTCAGGGGGCTACTATGGCTACACCTTC.

The J gene is TRBJ2-3, the V gene TRBV7-6; D might be TRBD1 or TRBD2, each matching 5 bases. Per germline, CDR1 SGHVS and CDR2 FNYEAQ. V lost 2 bases, J lost 1 base, and 13 bases lay in between. This CDR3 has 16 residues. The CDR3 here is CASSLLPGQGTDTQYF. DNA for the CDR3: TGTGCCAGCAGCTTATTGCCGGGGCAGGGCACAGATACGCAGTATTTT.

The chain joins TRBV9 to TRBJ1-1; D call uncertain. The germline gives CDR1 SGDLS, CDR2 YYNGEE. V was trimmed by 0 bases and J by 1 base, leaving 4 bases between them. The CDR3 length is 13 residues. CDR3: CASSVGSNTEAFF. CDR3 coding DNA: TGTGCCAGCAGCGTAGGATCGAACACTGAAGCTTTCTTT.

A note on this clonotype: One junction end disagrees with the germline gene, perhaps due to a read error. This rearrangement joins TRBV28 to TRBJ2-1; TRBD1 might be the D (5 bases). The CDR3 loop spans 12 amino acids. Germline V lookup: CDR1 MDHEN, CDR2 SYDVKM. This CDR3 reads CASSLRQGRSLF. As DNA, the CDR3 is TGTGCCAGCAGTTTAAGGCAGGGAAGGTCTCTCTTC.

The chain is built from TRBV2 and TRBJ1-6; unclear D gene. Trimming took off 4 bases at V and 9 bases at J, with 16 bases between the two ends. Germline CDR1 and CDR2: SNHLY and FYNNEI. The CDR3 has 15 amino acids. CDR3 nucleotides: TGTGCCAGCAGTGCGTATGGGGTTCTCGGTTCACCCCTCCACTTT. Its protein is CASSAYGVLGSPLHF.

This clonotype was recorded a few times. This chain connects TRBV6-5 to TRBJ2-3; 7 positions agree with TRBD2. There are 14 residues in the CDR3. V trimming: 5 bases; J trimming: 10 bases; junction bases outside the gene matches: 12. Germline V CDR1 and CDR2: MNHEY, SVGAGI. The CDR3 sequence: CASSPKWGGGAQYF. CDR3 in DNA: TGTGCCAGCAGTCCCAAGTGGGGGGGTGGTGCGCAGTATTTT.

This clonotype came up a few times. This CDR3 reads CASSQTTGVQETQYF. The DNA for the CDR3 is TGTGCCAGCAGCCAGACTACAGGTGTCCAAGAGACCCAGTACTTC. The V gene is TRBV11-2, the J gene TRBJ2-5; perhaps D is TRBD1 or TRBD2 (5 bases each). CDR1 is SGHAT, CDR2 FQNNGV, per germline. The CDR3 extends over 15 amino acids. Between the trimmed V and J ends, which lost 5 bases and 1 base, there was a span of 14 bases.

The chain combines TRBV9 with TRBJ2-2; D is ambiguous. Per germline, CDR1 SGDLS and CDR2 YYNGEE. The CDR3 is made up of 14 amino acids. The V end was cut by 0 bases, the J end by 7 bases, with 10 bases between. Written as DNA, the CDR3 is TGTGCCAGCAGCGTAGAAGGTTCCTTCGGGGAGCTGTTTTTT. Translation: CASSVEGSFGELFF.

The rearrangement uses TRBV7-2 and TRBJ2-5; TRBD2 matches at 11 bases. Per germline, CDR1 SGHTA and CDR2 FQGNSA. The CDR3 runs to 16 residues. The V segment lost 0 bases and the J segment 2 bases; nucleotides outside the gene matches: 2. The CDR3 sequence is CASSLAVAGGQETQYF. For the CDR3, the DNA is TGTGCCAGCAGCTTAGCAGTAGCGGGGGGGCAAGAGACCCAGTACTTC.

The chain combines TRBV4-3 with TRBJ1-4; tentatively, D is TRBD1 (6 bases). V shed 1 base and J shed 5 bases, with 11 bases lying between them. CDR1 is LGHNA and CDR2 is YSLEER in the germline V gene. The CDR3 loop spans 15 amino acids. In DNA, the CDR3 is TGCGCCAGCAGCCAAGGGAACAGGGAAAATGAAAAACTGTTTTTT. Its translation is CASSQGNRENEKLFF.

This clonotype showed up just a few times. The rearrangement uses TRBV7-7 and TRBJ2-7; the D gene could be TRBD1 or TRBD2 (6 bases each). This CDR3 contains 14 residues. The V gene's germline CDR1 is SSHAT and CDR2 FNYEAQ (reference sequence). In DNA form, the CDR3 reads TGTGCTAGCAGCTTAGGAGGGGGATGCTACGAGCAGTACGTC. Amino acids: CASSLGGGCYEQYV.

This clonotype was detected only a few times. J is TRBJ2-3 and V is TRBV6-2 or TRBV6-3; D is uncertain. The CDR3 runs to 14 residues. The V gene's germline CDR1 is MNHEY and CDR2 SVGEGT. V was trimmed by 1 base and J by 0 bases, leaving 5 bases between them. CDR3 amino acids: CASSYWASTDTQYF. The CDR3 nucleotides read TGTGCCAGCAGTTACTGGGCCAGCACAGATACGCAGTATTTT.

The chain couples TRBV3-1 to TRBJ1-6; D may be TRBD1 (5 bases). The CDR3 consists of 18 residues. CDR1 is LGHDT and CDR2 is YNNKEL in the germline V gene (reference sequence). The ends were cut back, 0 bases at V and 8 bases at J, with 20 bases in the middle. The CDR3 loop is CASSQDLGRRQGDSPLHF. For the CDR3, the DNA is TGTGCCAGCAGCCAAGATCTTGGTAGGCGGCAGGGCGATTCACCCCTCCACTTT.

This chain joins TRBV6-2 or TRBV6-3 and TRBJ2-3, with D tentatively TRBD2 (5 bases). The CDR3 is made up of 15 amino acids. CDR1 and CDR2 from the germline V gene are MNHEY and SVGEGT. The V end was cut by 6 bases, the J end by 2 bases, with 15 bases between. CDR3 in amino acids: CASSQDFSITDTQYF. The CDR3 DNA reads TGTGCCAGCAGCCAGGACTTTTCCATCACAGATACGCAGTATTTT.

The rearrangement joins TRBV11-2 to TRBJ1-1; D is unclear. CDR3 length: 14 residues. V lost 5 bases, J lost 3 bases, and 13 bases lay in between. Germline V lookup: CDR1 SGHAT, CDR2 FQNNGV. The CDR3 DNA is TGTGCCAGCAGCGCCCTCGGGAGGGACACTGAAGCTTTCTTT. It encodes CASSALGRDTEAFF.